This T cell receptor beta chain was sequenced during a study of radiation and T cells in renal cell carcinoma (dated by TCRdb to about 2020). Study-wide context: Samples came from a clinical trial, in which primary renal cell carcinomas received 15 Gy stereotactic body radiation therapy followed by nephrectomy 4 weeks later. In total, about 53 samples, comprising some 25 tumors and approximately 27 peripheral blood samples, were subjected to TCR beta sequencing. Across all 50 or so samples, 4,016,671 unique CDR3 nucleotide sequences, encoding 2,658,974 unique CDR3 amino acid sequences, were identified. What the study reported, not specific to this receptor: An increase in top tumor clonotypes in blood was observed from baseline to 2 weeks post-radiation, followed by contraction by 4 weeks, which was taken to suggest transient expansion of tumor-resident clones. The single-armed trial design could not address effects of radiation dose or scheduling on the TCR repertoire. No pretreatment tumor biopsies were available, so the baseline intratumoral presence of clonotypes could not be determined. Changes in the blood repertoire were not tracked past 4 weeks after treatment.

Reading from cysteine to phenylalanine, the CDR3 counts 16 amino acids. This entry keeps only the CDR3 DNA: 48 bases, framed from base 1. The junction shows trimming of 5 bases on V and 0 bases on J, plus 16 bases between the germline ends. Sequences SGHRS (CDR1) and YFSETQ (CDR2) are obtained from the germline V gene. The time point label corresponds to: blood 2 weeks post-SBRT. The label giving this sample's treatment or condition can be read as: 15 Gy SBRT to primary tumor, nephrectomy 4 weeks later. To follow tumor-enriched clonotypes, peripheral blood was collected serially from radiation-treated patients at baseline and again at 2 weeks and 4 weeks after SBRT. All patients had renal cell carcinoma with clear cell pathology. Genomic DNA for TCR sequencing was prepared using the QIAamp DNA Blood Mini Kit (Qiagen). Only samples passing all quality control checks were included in the analyses. Following the manufacturer's recommendations, the immunoSEQ kit was used to generate TCR beta libraries from genomic DNA. Library preparation used a first multiplex PCR with proprietary primers, then a second PCR adding unique barcodes, with bead cleanups after each round. Each sample batch included a kit-provided positive control reaction and a negative control reaction. The final libraries were assessed on an Agilent 4200 TapeStation D1000 ScreenTape, pooled by volume, and quantified by qPCR. Sequencing was performed on an Illumina NextSeq500 with a MidOutput 150-cycle cartridge, and 156 Read1 and 15 Index1 cycles were run with kit custom primers. The pooled library was loaded at roughly 1 pM, with an approximately 20% PhiX control spiked in. Turning to the authors' computational methods: The vendor-processed data were analyzed in R, and a clonotype was defined as all T cells that share the same CDR3 nucleotide sequence. For clone abundance analyses, frequencies were normalized to the 10,000 most abundant clones in each sample. Public T cell clones, which averaged fewer than five per sample, were removed prior to analysis. Tumor-enriched clonotypes and baseline blood-enriched clonotypes were defined as those with an abundance difference of at least 32-fold between compartments. A beta-binomial differential abundance model was applied to find clonotypes that expanded or contracted between blood time points. The Baroni-Urbani and Buser coefficient was used to measure tumor-blood repertoire similarity, and groups were compared with two-tailed Wilcoxon tests in R. TCRdb obtained this table from immuneACCESS and retained in-frame rearrangements with V and J assigned. These tables miss some clones; where compared with another copy, unresolved V genes account for less than half of the shortfall, and the remainder is unexplained. The V and J calls and clone size were taken over from that table, and D and trimming were inferred from the DNA. In this sample the table shows about 130,000 clones, roughly four fifths of which occur a single time. Of the sample, 5.8% is held by the ten largest clones.

Turning to this clone: No antigen is known for it. The record has no base qualities; no much larger clone is one base away.

The rearrangement combines TRBV5-1 with TRBJ2-3, with the identity of the D gene unclear. The receptor's source is a man aged 45 to 65 with renal cell carcinoma. The specimen was blood, collected from a patient whose treatment included radiotherapy and nephrectomy. This receptor has the CDR3 CASRPLVAASTDTQYF. The DNA reads as follows: TGCGCCAGCAGACCTTTAGTAGCAGCTAGCACAGATACGCAGTATTTT.